This TCR beta chain was captured in a study of beta chain features in type 1 diabetes. Study-wide findings and caveats: VDJ junctions from patients with type 1 diabetes contained fewer insertions and more deletions. Shorter templates might be favored by PCR, and equally so in patients and in controls. Compared to healthy donors, patients appeared to have naive, central memory and Treg TCRB repertoires that were more alike.

Expressed TCRB transcripts got sequenced, as all isolated RNA was reverse transcribed. TCRdb keeps only in-frame clones here, not all; method: immunoSEQ multiplex PCR. The repertoire includes fewer than 900,000 clones, about a sixth of them detected once, and 0.02% to 0.025% sits in the top ten. This clone was found a few times. The antigen remains unidentified. It was one heparinised blood draw, averaging around 120 mL, that each donor gave. Sequencing was done on a sample of naive CD4+ T cells from blood. The clonotype was recovered from a woman aged 18 to 35 in good health.

Here the CDR3 reads CSVDPAGLNEQFF. The DNA for the CDR3 is TGCAGCGTTGATCCAGCGGGACTCAATGAGCAGTTCTTC. The chain employs TRBV29-1 and TRBJ2-1, with 7 bases identical to TRBD2. CDR3 length: 13 residues. From germline, CDR1 is SQVTM and CDR2 ANQGSEA. V was clipped by 3 bases and J by 6 bases; unmatched bases: 5.